The text below deals with one T cell receptor (beta chain). Antigen specificity is unknown. The CDR3 is 17 amino acids. V lost 3 bases to trimming and J lost 2 bases, with 17 bases between them. Germline assignment: CDR1 SEHNR and CDR2 FQNEAQ (reference sequence). The source of the sample is a study of T cell responses to AZD1222 COVID-19 vaccine. General study points: Regions 160-218 and 743-854 held dominance among vaccine-associated CD4 TCRs, which spanned spike. Scientists sampled the repertoires only once the peak T cell response had passed. Mostly white British, mostly female donors; authors suggested clonal diversity may be underestimated.

Profiling relied on immunoSEQ multiplex PCR, and the TCRdb table lists in-frame clones only, not all of them. The repertoire holds nearly 110,000 clones, with about 90% as singletons. The V gene is TRBV7-9, the J gene TRBJ1-5; tentative D call: TRBD1 (5 bases). This TCR was sampled from an adult who received the AZD1222 COVID-19 vaccine. The sample here was peripheral blood, taken 28 days after the second AZD1222 dose. The DNA for the CDR3 is TGTGCCAGCAGCTTTTCCCGGCAGGGCAGCGGCAATCAGCCCCAGCATTTT. Residues: CASSFSRQGSGNQPQHF.